The entry that follows covers one T cell receptor beta chain sequence. The data stem from a study of blood T cell repertoires in COVID-19. Sequencing was performed with immunoSEQ multiplex PCR; in TCRdb, only in-frame clones are kept and a portion is missing. The sample consists of some 110,000 clones, around 83% of them appearing once. V was cut by 7 bases and J by 4 bases, with 17 bases left in between. Germline V CDR1 and CDR2: GTSNPN, SVGIG (reference sequence). The CDR3 is 14 amino acids. The rearrangement uses TRBV30 and TRBJ2-1; possible D gene TRBD2, 5 bases. Sequenced input: PBMCs or T cells enriched from blood (not recorded which). This sequence was found in a woman between 25 and 40 years old who had recovered from COVID-19. The CDR3 DNA sequence: TGTGCCTACGGGCGGACTTCAGGATACAATGAGCAGTTCTTC. Residues: CAYGRTSGYNEQFF. The full variable domain, rest sourced from reference TRBV30 and TRBJ2-1, is SQTIHQWPATLVQPVGSPLSLECTVEGTSNPNLYWYRQAAGRGLQLLFYSVGIGQISSEVPQNLSASRPQDRQFILSSKKLLLSDSGFYLCAYGRTSGYNEQFFGPGTRLTVL.